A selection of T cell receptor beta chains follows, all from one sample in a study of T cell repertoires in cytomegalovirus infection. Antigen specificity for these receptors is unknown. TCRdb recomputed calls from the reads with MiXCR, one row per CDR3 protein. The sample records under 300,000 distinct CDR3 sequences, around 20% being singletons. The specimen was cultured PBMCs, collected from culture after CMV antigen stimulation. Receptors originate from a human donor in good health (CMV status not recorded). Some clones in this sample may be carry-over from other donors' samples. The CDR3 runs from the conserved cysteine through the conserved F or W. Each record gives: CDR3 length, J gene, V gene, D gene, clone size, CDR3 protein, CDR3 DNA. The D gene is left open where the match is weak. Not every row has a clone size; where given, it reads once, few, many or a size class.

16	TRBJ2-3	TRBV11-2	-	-	CASSLDFWRETDTQYF	TGTGCCAGCAGCTTAGACTTCTGGAGAGAGACAGATACGCAGTATTTT
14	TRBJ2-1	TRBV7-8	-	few	CASRVATADNEQFF	TGTGCCAGCAGAGTGGCCACCGCGGACAATGAGCAGTTCTTC
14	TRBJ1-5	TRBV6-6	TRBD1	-	CASLWTGSNQPQHF	TGTGCCAGCCTCTGGACAGGAAGCAATCAGCCCCAGCATTTT
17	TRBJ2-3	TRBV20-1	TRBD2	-	CSARDFSAGPLTDTQYF	TGCAGTGCTAGAGATTTTTCAGCGGGGCCCCTCACAGATACGCAGTATTTT
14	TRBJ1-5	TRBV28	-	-	CASRGTQGGQPQHF	TGTGCCAGCAGGGGAACACAGGGAGGCCAGCCCCAGCATTTT
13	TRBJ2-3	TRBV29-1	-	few	CSGRVRETDTQYF	TGCAGCGGACGTGTGCGGGAAACAGATACGCAGTATTTT
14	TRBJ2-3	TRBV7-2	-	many	CASSLAASPDTQYF	TGTGCCAGCAGCTTAGCGGCTAGCCCAGATACGCAGTATTTT
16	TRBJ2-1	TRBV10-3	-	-	CAISDWSSGSYNEQFF	TGTGCCATCAGTGATTGGAGTAGTGGGAGCTACAATGAGCAGTTCTTC
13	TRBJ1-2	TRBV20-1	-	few	CSAPELTNYGYTF	TGCAGTGCCCCTGAACTCACAAACTATGGCTACACCTTC
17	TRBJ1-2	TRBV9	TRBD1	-	CASSVSQGKPQYSGYTF	TGTGCCAGCAGCGTGTCACAGGGGAAGCCCCAGTACTCTGGCTACACCTTC
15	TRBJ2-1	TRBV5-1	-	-	CASSLMSGVYNEQFF	TGCGCCAGCAGCTTGATGTCAGGGGTATACAATGAGCAGTTCTTC
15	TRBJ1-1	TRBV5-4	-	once	CASSLGAGLNTEAFF	TGTGCCAGCAGCCTCGGGGCAGGGTTGAACACTGAAGCTTTCTTT
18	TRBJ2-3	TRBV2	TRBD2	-	CASRGGRLAGVGADTQYF	TGTGCCAGCAGGGGAGGGAGGCTAGCGGGAGTGGGCGCAGATACGCAGTATTTT
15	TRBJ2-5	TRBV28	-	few	CASSTQGIIGETQYF	TGTGCCAGCAGTACTCAGGGCATAATTGGTGAGACCCAGTACTTC
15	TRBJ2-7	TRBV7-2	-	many	CASSLGAGTGGEQYF	TGTGCCAGCAGCTTAGGAGCCGGGACTGGGGGCGAGCAGTACTTC
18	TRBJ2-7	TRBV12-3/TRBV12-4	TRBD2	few	CASSLGLAGGDISYEQYF	TGTGCCAGCAGTTTAGGGCTAGCGGGAGGCGATATTTCCTACGAGCAGTACTTC
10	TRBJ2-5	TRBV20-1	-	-	CSARGETQYF	TGCAGTGCTAGAGGAGAGACCCAGTACTTC
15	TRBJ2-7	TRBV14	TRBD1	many	CASSHPGQGSYEQYF	TGTGCCAGCAGCCACCCGGGACAGGGGTCCTACGAGCAGTACTTC
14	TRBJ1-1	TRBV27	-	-	CASSLLVGGTEAFF	TGTGCCAGCAGTTTACTCGTCGGGGGCACTGAAGCTTTCTTT
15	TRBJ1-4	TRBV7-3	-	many	CASSLGSATNEKLFF	TGTGCCAGCAGCCTCGGGAGTGCAACTAATGAAAAACTGTTTTTT